This T cell receptor (beta chain) was retrieved from a study of OX40 agonist ivuxolimab in advanced cancers. Study-level results: Low normalized clonal expansion also occurred in some nonresponding patients.

This clone was picked up a small number of times. Its target is unknown. Blood sampling was done at baseline, cycle 4 day 1, and cycle 7 day 1. The germline V gene has CDR1 MNHNS and CDR2 SASEGT. The J segment lost 4 bases and the V segment lost 0 bases, leaving 8 bases of the junction unmatched. The CDR3 contains 18 residues. Here immunoSEQ multiplex PCR was the method, and the copy in TCRdb shows in-frame clones only, minus some. The profile shows around 35,000 clones, 65% to 90% of them singletons. The V gene is TRBV6-1, the J gene TRBJ2-6; 8 bases fit TRBD2. The sample in question was CD4+ or CD8+ T cells sorted from blood, obtained in a trial of the OX40 agonist ivuxolimab. The clonotype was recovered from an adult with an advanced solid tumor such as melanoma, head and neck, liver or kidney cancer. CDR3 in DNA: TGTGCCAGCAGTGAAGCGGGACTAGGGGCATCAGGGGCCAACGTCCTGACTTTC. As protein: CASSEAGLGASGANVLTF.